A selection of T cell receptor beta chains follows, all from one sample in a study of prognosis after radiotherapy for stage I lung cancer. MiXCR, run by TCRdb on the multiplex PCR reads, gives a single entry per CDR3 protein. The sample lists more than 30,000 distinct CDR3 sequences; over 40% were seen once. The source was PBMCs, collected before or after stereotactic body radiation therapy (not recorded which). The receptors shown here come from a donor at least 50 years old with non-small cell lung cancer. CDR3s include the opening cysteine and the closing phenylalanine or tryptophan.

cdr3_aa: CSANPPPRKRMVYGYTF
v_call: TRBV20-1
j_call: TRBJ1-2

cdr3_aa: CASSQMTGELFF
v_call: TRBV3-1
j_call: TRBJ2-2

cdr3_aa: CASSLPVGPGDTEAFF
v_call: TRBV12-3/TRBV12-4
j_call: TRBJ1-1

cdr3_aa: CASSLSRGRQFF
v_call: TRBV28
j_call: TRBJ2-1

cdr3_aa: CASSPQGKADTQYF
v_call: TRBV2
j_call: TRBJ2-3

cdr3_aa: CASSIDVQGALSGANVLTF
v_call: TRBV19
j_call: TRBJ2-6

cdr3_aa: CASSSRTSGRPDNEQFF
v_call: TRBV28
j_call: TRBJ2-1

cdr3_aa: CASNPTGVSNQPQHF
v_call: TRBV6-1
j_call: TRBJ1-5

cdr3_aa: CASTRGLFGELFF
v_call: TRBV6-2/TRBV6-3
j_call: TRBJ2-2

cdr3_aa: CASSLEGTIGNTGELFF
v_call: TRBV5-1
j_call: TRBJ2-2

cdr3_aa: CASIPTSTPTSGRSSYEQYF
v_call: TRBV12-3/TRBV12-4
j_call: TRBJ2-7

cdr3_aa: CASSLAGGLTDTQYF
v_call: TRBV11-2
j_call: TRBJ2-3

cdr3_aa: CSVTSGSSYEQYF
v_call: TRBV29-1
j_call: TRBJ2-7

cdr3_aa: CASSYSGQGAYEQYF
v_call: TRBV6-5
j_call: TRBJ2-7

cdr3_aa: CASSDSRSNYGYTF
v_call: TRBV6-2/TRBV6-3
j_call: TRBJ1-2

cdr3_aa: CAGTMTAYEQYF
v_call: TRBV6-1
j_call: TRBJ2-7

cdr3_aa: CSARLYTGTSGLNEQFF
v_call: TRBV20-1
j_call: TRBJ2-1

cdr3_aa: CASGRQGSGANVLTF
v_call: TRBV28
j_call: TRBJ2-6

cdr3_aa: CASSVDSHNEQFF
v_call: TRBV5-4
j_call: TRBJ2-1

cdr3_aa: CASSFDQASPVNAEAFF
v_call: TRBV12-3/TRBV12-4
j_call: TRBJ1-1

cdr3_aa: CASTRDRGAGWSGYTF
v_call: TRBV27
j_call: TRBJ1-2

cdr3_aa: CASSISPSPTDTQYF
v_call: TRBV19
j_call: TRBJ2-3

cdr3_aa: CASTPLRDQQQHF
v_call: TRBV6-2/TRBV6-3
j_call: TRBJ1-5

cdr3_aa: CASSHIGVYTEAFF
v_call: TRBV11-3
j_call: TRBJ1-1

cdr3_aa: CSAIPGGSYEQYF
v_call: TRBV20-1
j_call: TRBJ2-7

cdr3_aa: CASSTAGGGRGYTF
v_call: TRBV7-2
j_call: TRBJ1-2

cdr3_aa: CASSPRSDSGELFF
v_call: TRBV5-1
j_call: TRBJ2-2

cdr3_aa: CASSIEAQGEKLFF
v_call: TRBV19
j_call: TRBJ1-4

cdr3_aa: CASMTTEGTGYNSPIHF
v_call: TRBV28
j_call: TRBJ1-6

cdr3_aa: CASSTDGGSNQPQHF
v_call: TRBV19
j_call: TRBJ1-5

cdr3_aa: CATGGTGSTDTQYF
v_call: TRBV24-1
j_call: TRBJ2-3

cdr3_aa: CASRRDPQRLYEQYF
v_call: TRBV2
j_call: TRBJ2-7

cdr3_aa: CASSAGVRQPQHF
v_call: TRBV19
j_call: TRBJ1-5

cdr3_aa: CASSGQAQKGTQYF
v_call: TRBV6-2/TRBV6-3
j_call: TRBJ2-5

cdr3_aa: CASNDRGRYEQYF
v_call: TRBV28
j_call: TRBJ2-7

cdr3_aa: CASRLQGWDGYTF
v_call: TRBV19
j_call: TRBJ1-2

cdr3_aa: CASSIGWVGNGYTF
v_call: TRBV19
j_call: TRBJ1-2

cdr3_aa: CSAGVGGGEKLFF
v_call: TRBV20-1
j_call: TRBJ1-4

cdr3_aa: CASSQAGGVGELFF
v_call: TRBV3-1
j_call: TRBJ2-2

cdr3_aa: CASSQDSDREYSGNTIYF
v_call: TRBV4-1
j_call: TRBJ1-3

cdr3_aa: CASTSPFGQGSNQPQHF
v_call: TRBV19
j_call: TRBJ1-5

cdr3_aa: CASSSDSLNTEAFF
v_call: TRBV19
j_call: TRBJ1-1

cdr3_aa: CASRGWGEATEAFF
v_call: TRBV6-2/TRBV6-3
j_call: TRBJ1-1

cdr3_aa: CASTQVDALYNEQFF
v_call: TRBV14
j_call: TRBJ2-1

cdr3_aa: CASSLDGAGEQYF
v_call: TRBV11-2
j_call: TRBJ2-7

cdr3_aa: CASSDRTLRNSPLHF
v_call: TRBV7-2
j_call: TRBJ1-6

cdr3_aa: CASSLGQGKSNEKLFF
v_call: TRBV5-1
j_call: TRBJ1-4

cdr3_aa: CVSSFGQGRRQTQYF
v_call: TRBV6-2/TRBV6-3
j_call: TRBJ2-5

cdr3_aa: CASSKTQGSYEQYF
v_call: TRBV11-2
j_call: TRBJ2-7

cdr3_aa: CASGVWLDTQYF
v_call: TRBV28
j_call: TRBJ2-3

cdr3_aa: CSAVTSGATDTQYF
v_call: TRBV20-1
j_call: TRBJ2-3

cdr3_aa: CASGTASGANVLTF
v_call: TRBV28
j_call: TRBJ2-6

cdr3_aa: CASSLLLAENNEQFF
v_call: TRBV11-2
j_call: TRBJ2-1

cdr3_aa: CAWSTRRNTEAFF
v_call: TRBV30
j_call: TRBJ1-1